Shown below are 10 T cell receptor beta chains from a single sample sequenced in a study of spatial heterogeneity in lung cancer. Study-wide points: One measure, the expanded intratumoral alpha and beta TCR count, tracked tumor mutation counts.

TCRdb ran MiXCR on the 5' RACE reads and lists one entry per CDR3 protein. The table lists around 18,000 distinct CDR3 sequences, about 5.8% of them singletons, with 9% to 12% in the top ten. Indicated time point: sample taken at primary tumor resection. The antigens for these receptors are not known. The starting material was lung tumor tissue, obtained at surgery. These receptors were collected from a female donor with early-stage non-small cell lung cancer.

This clonotype was found many times. The V gene is TRBV7-2, the J gene TRBJ1-2; D not resolved. V shed 5 bases and J shed 4 bases, with 20 bases lying between them. The CDR3 has 16 residues. The V gene's germline CDR1 is SGHTA and CDR2 FQGNSA. The CDR3 DNA reads TGTGCCAGCAGCACAGCCCCAGGTGCAGAAGGCTATGGCTACACCTTC. Translating gives CASSTAPGAEGYGYTF.

This clonotype was seen only a few times. The CDR3 is CSARDPMGQGQPQHF. CDR3 sequence (DNA): TGCAGTGCTAGAGATCCGATGGGACAGGGACAGCCCCAGCATTTT. This chain joins TRBV20-1 and TRBJ1-5, with 9 bases lining up with TRBD1. The CDR3 extends over 15 amino acids. Unmatched junction bases numbered 7, after V lost 0 bases and J lost 7 bases. Germline V gives CDR1 DFQATT, CDR2 SNEGSKA (reference sequence).

The chain joins TRBV30 to TRBJ1-6; D is unclear. Deletions cut 2 bases from V and 7 bases from J, with 6 bases between. Germline V lookup: CDR1 GTSNPN, CDR2 SVGIG (reference sequence). The CDR3 runs to 12 residues. The CDR3 coding sequence is TGTGCCTGGAGTCCCCAAAATTCACCCCTCCACTTT. As protein: CAWSPQNSPLHF.

This clonotype was recorded at least ten times. The rearrangement uses TRBV20-1 and TRBJ1-2; D is unresolved. With 1 base removed from V and 5 bases from J, the gap between germline ends came to 14 bases. This CDR3 region has 14 residues. Germline values: CDR1 DFQATT, CDR2 SNEGSKA (reference sequence). The CDR3 DNA reads TGCAGTGCTAGAGTCGCGTCAGGCTTTTATGGCTACACCTTC. Its protein product is CSARVASGFYGYTF.

This clonotype was seen ten or more times. This chain connects TRBV20-1 to TRBJ1-4; no definite D call. CDR3 length: 12 amino acids. Germline values: CDR1 DFQATT, CDR2 SNEGSKA (reference sequence). Between the trimmed V and J ends, which lost 2 bases and 8 bases, there was a span of 9 bases. DNA of the CDR3: TGCAGTGCTAGATCCTTATCGGAAAAACTGTTTTTT. Translation gives CSARSLSEKLFF.

The gene calls are TRBV5-1 and TRBJ1-1; a possible D gene is TRBD1 (5 bases). The V gene's germline CDR1 is SGHRS and CDR2 YFSETQ. The V end was cut by 6 bases, the J end by 0 bases, with 9 bases between. The CDR3 totals 13 residues. The CDR3 spells CASTDTMNTEAFF. The DNA for the CDR3 is TGCGCCAGCACGGACACCATGAACACTGAAGCTTTCTTT.

This clonotype turned up a few times. J is TRBJ2-2 and V is TRBV5-1; no firm D call. Trimming removed 4 bases at V and 5 bases at J, with 12 bases between. This CDR3 spans 14 amino acids. CDR1 SGHRS and CDR2 YFSETQ come from the germline V gene. This CDR3 is CASSLEILTGELFF. The CDR3 DNA follows: TGCGCCAGCAGCCTGGAAATTCTGACCGGGGAGCTGTTTTTT.

The CDR3 coding sequence is TGTGCCAGCAGCCTACAGGGCCCGTCTAACTATGGCTACACCTTC. This encodes CASSLQGPSNYGYTF. The genes are TRBV5-6 and TRBJ1-2, with D perhaps matching TRBD1 (6 bases). V was clipped by 4 bases and J by 0 bases, with 13 bases between them. This CDR3 is 15 amino acids long. Per germline, CDR1 SGHDT and CDR2 YYEEEE.

This clonotype was detected ten times or more. The chain is built from TRBV10-3 and TRBJ2-3; possibly TRBD2 for D (5 bases). The CDR3 covers 14 residues. The V gene lost 5 bases and the J gene lost 1 base, with 10 bases spanning the gap. The germline CDR1 and CDR2 sequences are ENHRY and SYGVKD. The CDR3 loop reads CAISRDGGTDTQYF. DNA for the CDR3: TGTGCCATCAGTCGCGACGGGGGCACAGATACGCAGTATTTT.

This clonotype was counted at least ten times. V gene TRBV20-1 combines with J gene TRBJ2-7; tentatively, D is TRBD1 (8 bases). V was shortened by 1 base and J by 4 bases, with 17 bases between the two germline ends. This CDR3 contains 15 residues. Germline CDR1 DFQATT, CDR2 SNEGSKA (reference sequence). CDR3 DNA sequence: TGCAGTGCTAGAGCACCCGGGGGGACAGGATACGAGCAGTACTTC. This gives the protein CSARAPGGTGYEQYF.